The 18 T cell receptor beta chains listed next were all sequenced from one sample in a study of siplizumab effects on memory and regulatory T cells. The data were produced by immunoSEQ multiplex PCR, yet TCRdb's version contains in-frame clones alone and is incomplete. The sample carries approximately 100,000 clones, approximately 90% recorded once. The material sequenced was Tregs sorted from blood. The receptor source for this set is a human donor in good health.

This clone was counted a few times. The rearrangement joins TRBV6-1 to TRBJ1-3, with D perhaps TRBD1 (6 bases). V lost 2 bases, J lost 2 bases, and 10 bases lay in between. The CDR3 sequence is 15 residues long. The V gene's germline CDR1 is MNHNS and CDR2 SASEGT. CDR3 DNA sequence: TGTGCCAGCAGTGAAAGGGGGGTAGCTGGAAACACCATATATTTT. It is translated as CASSERGVAGNTIYF.

The chain uses TRBV19 and TRBJ1-1; D unclear. Per the germline V gene, CDR1 is LNHDA and CDR2 is SQIVND (reference sequence). Trimming pared 4 bases from V and 1 base from J, leaving 7 bases between. This CDR3 is built from 13 residues. CDR3 sequence: CASSTSRNTEAFF. The CDR3, as DNA: TGTGCCAGTAGTACCTCGCGGAACACTGAAGCTTTCTTT.

V is TRBV2 and J is TRBJ2-5, with D perhaps matching TRBD1 (6 bases). Germline loops: CDR1 SNHLY, CDR2 FYNNEI. V lost 4 bases and J 5 bases, leaving 14 bases between the germline ends. This CDR3 comprises 14 residues. The CDR3 nucleotides are TGTGCCAGCAGTGCCTTTGGGGGCGAGGAGACCCAGTACTTC. Protein sequence: CASSAFGGEETQYF.

This clone was counted a single time. This chain uses TRBV4-2 with TRBJ2-3; 7 bases map to TRBD1. CDR3 length: 16 amino acids. Germline CDR1 and CDR2: LGHNA and YNFKEQ. Trimming at V came to 0 bases and at J to 0 bases, leaving 3 bases not matched to a gene. The CDR3 DNA is TGTGCCAGCAGCCAAGATTTGGGACAGAGCACAGATACGCAGTATTTT. Translated: CASSQDLGQSTDTQYF.

V usage is TRBV6-1 and J usage is TRBJ2-7; 10 nucleotides agree with TRBD1. The germline V gene encodes CDR1 MNHNS and CDR2 SASEGT. The J segment lost 6 bases and the V segment lost 0 bases, leaving 14 bases of the junction unmatched. There are 18 residues in the CDR3. In DNA, the CDR3 is TGTGCCAGCAGTGAAGCCCGATATTTCCGGGACAGGGGAACCGAGCAGTACTTC. Its translation is CASSEARYFRDRGTEQYF.

The V call is TRBV11-2, the J call TRBJ2-5; D is tentatively TRBD1 or TRBD2 (5 bases each). CDR1 and CDR2 (germline): SGHAT, FQNNGV. This CDR3 is built from 15 residues. The V gene lost 4 bases and the J gene lost 5 bases, with 17 bases spanning the gap. This chain's CDR3 is CASSSLRGPGETQYF. The DNA of the CDR3 is TGTGCCAGCAGCTCCCTGAGGGGTCCGGGGGAGACCCAGTACTTC.

The chain employs TRBV5-5 and TRBJ2-3; the D is unclear. The CDR3 runs 14 residues. In germline, CDR1 is SGHKS, CDR2 YYEKEE (reference sequence). V was shortened by 0 bases and J by 5 bases, with 10 bases between the two germline ends. CDR3 region: CASSLDTRKDTQYF. CDR3 sequence (DNA): TGTGCCAGCAGCTTGGACACCCGTAAAGATACGCAGTATTTT.

This sequence joins TRBV7-2 and TRBJ2-5, with TRBD2 matching 8 bases. With the DNA end fitting TRBJ2-7 better, the J assignment may be wrong. Germline V CDR1 and CDR2: SGHTA, FQGNSA. This CDR3 contains 15 residues. CDR3 sequence (DNA): TGTGCCAGCAGCTTATTTTTAGCGGGGTACTACGAGCAGTACTTC. This encodes CASSLFLAGYYEQYF.

The chain has TRBV6-1 and TRBJ2-3; 8 bases match TRBD1. The J segment lost 1 base and the V segment lost 8 bases, leaving 8 bases of the junction unmatched. This CDR3 region has 15 residues. Germline V gene data show CDR1 as MNHNS and CDR2 as SASEGT. Here the CDR3 reads CASGGRGQGTDTQYF. The DNA of the CDR3 is TGTGCCAGCGGCGGGCGGGGACAGGGCACAGATACGCAGTATTTT.

This clone is a singleton in its sample. The rearrangement links TRBV10-2 to TRBJ2-5; 10 bases agree with TRBD2. This CDR3 spans 14 amino acids. In germline, CDR1 is WSHSY, CDR2 SAAADI. V lost 6 bases to trimming and J lost 3 bases; unmatched junction nucleotides: 4. The CDR3 loop reads CASSLAGVEETQYF. The CDR3 DNA reads as TGCGCCAGCAGCCTAGCGGGAGTCGAAGAGACCCAGTACTTC.

Worth noting for this clone: Other DNA variants within this sample encode the same CDR3. The chain is built from TRBV5-1 and TRBJ2-3; no definite D call. Between the trimmed V and J ends, which lost 4 bases and 2 bases, there was a span of 8 bases. The CDR3 totals 13 residues. The germline CDR1 and CDR2 sequences are SGHRS and YFSETQ. The CDR3 DNA reads as TGCGCCAGCAGCCCGGGCCCCACAGATACGCAGTATTTT. It is translated as CASSPGPTDTQYF.

The CDR3 loop is CATLRDRGVYEQYF. The CDR3 DNA follows: TGTGCCACATTAAGGGACAGGGGGGTTTACGAGCAGTACTTC. This sequence joins TRBV2 and TRBJ2-7; 11 bases are shared with TRBD1. The CDR3 is made up of 14 amino acids. Germline V gene sequence: CDR1 SNHLY, CDR2 FYNNEI. The V and J ends lost 10 bases and 4 bases, in that order; junction bases with no gene match: 9.

The V call is TRBV14, the J call TRBJ2-1; D gene ambiguous. Germline CDR1 is SGHDN and CDR2 is FVKESK. This CDR3 is 13 amino acids long. V was pared by 4 bases and J by 8 bases, with 12 bases between. CDR3 sequence: CASSPSYIHEQFF. For the CDR3, the DNA is TGTGCCAGCAGCCCTTCATACATCCATGAGCAGTTCTTC.

V gene TRBV6-5 combines with J gene TRBJ2-5; D is undetermined. The V gene lost 0 bases and the J gene lost 0 bases, with 5 bases spanning the gap. This CDR3 is 14 amino acids long. CDR1 is MNHEY and CDR2 is SVGAGI in the germline V gene. The CDR3 loop is CASSYSGYQETQYF. CDR3 coding DNA: TGTGCCAGCAGTTACTCGGGGTACCAAGAGACCCAGTACTTC.

The rearrangement joins TRBV7-3 to TRBJ2-2; possibly TRBD1 or TRBD2 for D (6 bases each). Trimming took 5 bases from V and 1 from J, leaving 17 bases between them. The CDR3 spans 17 residues. Germline lookup yields CDR1 SGHTA and CDR2 FQGTGA. The CDR3 reads CASSLGGTQLNTGELFF. The CDR3 DNA reads TGTGCCAGCAGCCTAGGGGGGACCCAGTTGAACACCGGGGAGCTGTTTTTT.

The rearrangement links TRBV30 to TRBJ1-3; tentatively, D is TRBD1 (5 bases). CDR1 is GTSNPN, CDR2 SVGIG, per germline (reference sequence). The ends were cut back, 3 bases at V and 3 bases at J, with 9 bases in the middle. The CDR3 consists of 13 residues. The DNA of the CDR3 is TGTGCCTGGAGGATTGGGGGTGGAAACACCATATATTTT. This codes for CAWRIGGGNTIYF.

The V gene is TRBV18, the J gene TRBJ1-1, with D maybe TRBD1 (6 bases). Per germline, CDR1 KGHSH and CDR2 LQKENI. V was clipped by 3 bases and J by 0 bases, with 11 bases between them. The CDR3 runs 15 residues. In DNA, the CDR3 is TGTGCCAGCTCACCGCAGGGACACTTGAACACTGAAGCTTTCTTT. It translates to CASSPQGHLNTEAFF.

The chain joins TRBV15 to TRBJ2-1, with 11 bases fitting TRBD1. The CDR3 has 15 amino acids. V gave up 1 base and J gave up 6 bases; unmatched junction bases: 2. The germline gives CDR1 LNHNV, CDR2 YYDKDF (reference sequence). The CDR3 DNA follows: TGTGCCACCAGCAGAGCCGGGACAGGGGGCAATGAGCAGTTCTTC. As protein: CATSRAGTGGNEQFF. Full variable domain (outside the CDR3, taken from reference TRBV15 and TRBJ2-1): DAMVIQNPRYQVTQFGKPVTLSCSQTLNHNVMYWYQQKSSQAPKLLFHYYDKDFNNEADTPDNFQSRRPNTSFCFLDIRSPGLGDTAMYLCATSRAGTGGNEQFFGPGTRLTVL.